The 5 T cell receptor beta chains below come from one sample, sequenced in a study of T cells in women clearing cervical HPV infection. Generated by immunoSEQ multiplex PCR, the TCRdb table keeps only in-frame clones and is missing some. The listing contains tens of thousands of clones. The specimen sequenced was blood buffy coat. These receptors were obtained from a woman aged 18 to 75 with a cervical HPV16 infection that either progressed to CIN3+ or cleared (not recorded which).

Concerning this clone: Coverage ceases 3 residues before the CDR3 finishes, and the germline J gene fills in the end. This chain connects TRBV2 to TRBJ1-4; D gene uncertain. CDR1 and CDR2 from the germline V gene are SNHLY and FYNNEI. CDR3 length: 13 amino acids. The sequenced part of the CDR3 DNA is TGTGCCAGCAGTGAAGAACGGGGTTCACCA. It translates to CASSEERGSP. The entire CDR3 is CASSEERGSPLFF.

Comments on this clone: The missing CDR3 end, 3 residues past where the read stops, is filled in from the germline J gene. V and J are TRBV2 and TRBJ2-3, with D tentatively TRBD2 (6 bases). V was clipped by 11 bases and J by 1 base, with 16 bases between them. This CDR3 region has 14 residues. CDR1 is SNHLY, CDR2 FYNNEI, per germline. The CDR3 bases that were read are TGTGCCGGAAGAAAAGGGACTCGCACAGATACG. As protein: CAGRKGTRTDT. The whole CDR3 sequence reads CAGRKGTRTDTQYF.

On this clone: The read ends 3 residues shy of where the CDR3 ends; the end is completed using the germline J gene. The rearrangement uses TRBV6-1 and TRBJ2-1, with 14 bases lining up with TRBD2. CDR3 length: 15 amino acids. After removal of 4 bases from V and 6 bases from J, the junction contained 2 bases not matched to a gene. Per germline, CDR1 MNHNS and CDR2 SASEGT. CDR3 DNA (partial): TGTGCCAGCAGTGCGGGACTAGCGGGGGTCAATGAG. Amino acid sequence: CASSAGLAGVNE. The whole CDR3 sequence is CASSAGLAGVNEQFF.

In regard to this clone: The observed sequence ends 3 residues before the CDR3 terminus, with the missing tail filled in from the germline J gene. This chain links TRBV18 with TRBJ2-3, with 7 nucleotides matching TRBD1. Germline CDR1 is KGHSH and CDR2 is LQKENI. J lost 5 bases, V lost 6 bases, and 14 bases had no gene match. CDR3 length: 16 residues. CDR3 sequence reads: CASSRPGTASGDTQYF. The DNA read from the CDR3 is TGTGCCAGCTCCCGTCCCGGGACAGCATCGGGAGATACG. Using reference TRBV18 and TRBJ2-3 for the parts outside the CDR3, the full variable domain is NAGVMQNPRHLVRRRGQEARLRCSPMKGHSHVYWYRQLPEEGLKFMVYLQKENIIDESGMPKERFSAEFPKEGPSILRIQQVVRGDSAAYFCASSRPGTASGDTQYFGPGTRLTVL.

Note on this clone: The observed sequence ends 3 residues before the CDR3 terminus, with the missing tail filled in from the germline J gene. V and J are TRBV7-9 and TRBJ2-2; the D is unclear. The CDR3 covers 15 residues. The germline CDR1 and CDR2 sequences are SEHNR and FQNEAQ (reference sequence). The CDR3 DNA, read in part, is TGTGCCAGCAGCTCAGACGGAGCAACTAATGAAAAG. Encoded protein: CASSSDGATNEK. The CDR3 as a whole reads CASSSDGATNEKLFF.